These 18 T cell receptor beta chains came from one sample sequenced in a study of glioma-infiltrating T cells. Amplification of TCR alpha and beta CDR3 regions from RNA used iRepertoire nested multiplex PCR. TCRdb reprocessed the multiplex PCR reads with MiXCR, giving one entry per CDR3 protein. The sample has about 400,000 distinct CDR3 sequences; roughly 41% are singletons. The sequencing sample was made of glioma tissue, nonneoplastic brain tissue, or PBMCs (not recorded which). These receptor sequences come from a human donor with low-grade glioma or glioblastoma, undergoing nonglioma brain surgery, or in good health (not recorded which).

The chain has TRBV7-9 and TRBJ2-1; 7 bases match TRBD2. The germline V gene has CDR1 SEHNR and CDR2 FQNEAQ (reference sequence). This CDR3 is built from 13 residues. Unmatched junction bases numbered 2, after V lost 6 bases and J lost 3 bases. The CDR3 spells CASRRGNYNEQFF. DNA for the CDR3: TGTGCCAGCAGGCGGGGGAACTACAATGAGCAGTTCTTC.

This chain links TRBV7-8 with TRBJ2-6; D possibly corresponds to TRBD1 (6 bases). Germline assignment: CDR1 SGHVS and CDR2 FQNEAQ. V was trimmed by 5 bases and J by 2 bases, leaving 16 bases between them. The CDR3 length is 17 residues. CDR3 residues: CASSPLEQGTGANVLTF. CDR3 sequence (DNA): TGTGCCAGCAGCCCTTTGGAACAGGGCACTGGGGCCAACGTCCTGACTTTC.

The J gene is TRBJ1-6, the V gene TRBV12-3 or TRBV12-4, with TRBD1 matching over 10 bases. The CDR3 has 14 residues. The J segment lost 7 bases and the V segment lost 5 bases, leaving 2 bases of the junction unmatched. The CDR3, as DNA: TGTGCCAGCAGTGACAGGGGGCTAAATTCACCCCTCCACTTT. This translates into CASSDRGLNSPLHF.

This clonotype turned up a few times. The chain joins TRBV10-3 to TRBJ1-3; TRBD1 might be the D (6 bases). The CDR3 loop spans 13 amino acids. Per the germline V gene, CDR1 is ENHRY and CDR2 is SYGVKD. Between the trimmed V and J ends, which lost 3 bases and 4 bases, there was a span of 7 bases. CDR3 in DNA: TGTGCCATCAGTGAAGGGACAGGAAACACCATATATTTT. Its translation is CAISEGTGNTIYF.

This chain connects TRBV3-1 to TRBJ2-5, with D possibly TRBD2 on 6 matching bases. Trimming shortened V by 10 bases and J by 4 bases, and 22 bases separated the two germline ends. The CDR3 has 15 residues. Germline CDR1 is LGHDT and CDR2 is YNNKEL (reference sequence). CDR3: CANTPARGPGETQYF. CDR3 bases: TGTGCCAACACGCCCGCGCGGGGCCCCGGAGAGACCCAGTACTTC.

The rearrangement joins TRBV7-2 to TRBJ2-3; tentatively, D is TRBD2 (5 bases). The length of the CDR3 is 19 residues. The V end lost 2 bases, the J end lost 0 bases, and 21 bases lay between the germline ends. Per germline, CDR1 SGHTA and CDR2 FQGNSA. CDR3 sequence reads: CASSLSSSRPDSSTDTQYF. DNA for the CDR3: TGTGCCAGCAGCTTAAGCTCTAGCAGACCTGATTCTAGCACAGATACGCAGTATTTT.

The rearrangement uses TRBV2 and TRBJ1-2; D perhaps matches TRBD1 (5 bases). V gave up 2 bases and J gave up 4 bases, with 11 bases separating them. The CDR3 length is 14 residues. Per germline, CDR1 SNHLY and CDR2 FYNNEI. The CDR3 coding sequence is TGTGCCAGCAGTGAATCCAGGGAAGGCTATGGCTACACCTTC. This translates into CASSESREGYGYTF.

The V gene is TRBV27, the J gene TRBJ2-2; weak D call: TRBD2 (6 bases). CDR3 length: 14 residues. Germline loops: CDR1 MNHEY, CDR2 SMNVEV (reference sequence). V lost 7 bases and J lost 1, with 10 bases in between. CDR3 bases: TGTGCCAGCACGGCGGAGGGGAACACCGGGGAGCTGTTTTTT. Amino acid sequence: CASTAEGNTGELFF.

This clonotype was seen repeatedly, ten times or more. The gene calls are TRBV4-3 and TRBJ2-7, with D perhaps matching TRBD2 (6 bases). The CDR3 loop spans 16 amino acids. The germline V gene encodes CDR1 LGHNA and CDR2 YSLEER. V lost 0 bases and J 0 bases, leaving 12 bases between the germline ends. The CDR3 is CASSQDVSGISYEQYF. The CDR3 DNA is TGCGCCAGCAGCCAAGATGTTAGCGGAATCTCCTACGAGCAGTACTTC.

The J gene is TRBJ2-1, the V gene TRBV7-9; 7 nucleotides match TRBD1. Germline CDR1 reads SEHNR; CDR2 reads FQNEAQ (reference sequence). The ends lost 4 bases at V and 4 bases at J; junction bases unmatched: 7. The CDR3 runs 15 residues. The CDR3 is CASSYVKGQYNEQFF. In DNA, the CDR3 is TGTGCCAGCAGCTATGTTAAGGGACAGTACAATGAGCAGTTCTTC. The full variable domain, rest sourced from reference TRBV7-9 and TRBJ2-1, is DTGVSQNPRHKITKRGQNVTFRCDPISEHNRLYWYRQTLGQGPEFLTYFQNEAQLEKSRLLSDRFSAERPKGSFSTLEIQRTEQGDSAMYLCASSYVKGQYNEQFFGPGTRLTVL.

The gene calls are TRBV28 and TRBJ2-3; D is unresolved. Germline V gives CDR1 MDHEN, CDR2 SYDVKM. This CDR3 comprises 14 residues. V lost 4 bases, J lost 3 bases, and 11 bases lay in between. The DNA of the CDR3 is TGTGCCAGCAGTTCCGTTACCTTGACAGATACGCAGTATTTT. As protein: CASSSVTLTDTQYF.

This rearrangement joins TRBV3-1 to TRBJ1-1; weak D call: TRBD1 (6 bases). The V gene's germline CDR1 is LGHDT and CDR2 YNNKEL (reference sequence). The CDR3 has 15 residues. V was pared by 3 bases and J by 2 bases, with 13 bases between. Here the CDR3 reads CASSQRTVFNTEAFF. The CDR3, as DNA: TGTGCCAGCAGCCAGAGGACAGTATTTAACACTGAAGCTTTCTTT.

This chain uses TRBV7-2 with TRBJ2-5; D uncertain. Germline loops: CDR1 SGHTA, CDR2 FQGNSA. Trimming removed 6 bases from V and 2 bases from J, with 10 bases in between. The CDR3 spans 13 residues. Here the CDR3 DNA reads TGTGCCAGCAGTATAAGCGTACAAGAGACCCAGTACTTC. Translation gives CASSISVQETQYF.

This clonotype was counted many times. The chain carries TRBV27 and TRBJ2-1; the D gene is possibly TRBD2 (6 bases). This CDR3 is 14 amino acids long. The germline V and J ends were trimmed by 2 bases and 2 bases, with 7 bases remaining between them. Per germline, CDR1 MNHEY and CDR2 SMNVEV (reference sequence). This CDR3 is CASSLAGPYNEQFF. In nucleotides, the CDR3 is TGTGCCAGCAGTTTAGCGGGACCCTACAATGAGCAGTTCTTC.

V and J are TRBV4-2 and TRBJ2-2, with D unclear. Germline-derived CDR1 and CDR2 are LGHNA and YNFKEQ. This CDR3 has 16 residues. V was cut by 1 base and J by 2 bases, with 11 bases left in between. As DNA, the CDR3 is TGTGCCAGCAGCCAAGTTTACAGAGTAAACACCGGGGAGCTGTTTTTT. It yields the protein CASSQVYRVNTGELFF.

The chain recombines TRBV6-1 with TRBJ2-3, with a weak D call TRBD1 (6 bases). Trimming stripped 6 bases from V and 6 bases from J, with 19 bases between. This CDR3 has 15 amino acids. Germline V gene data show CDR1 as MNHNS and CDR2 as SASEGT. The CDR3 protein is CASRIGEGVSDTQYF. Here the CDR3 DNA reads TGTGCCAGCAGAATAGGAGAGGGGGTGTCCGATACGCAGTATTTT.

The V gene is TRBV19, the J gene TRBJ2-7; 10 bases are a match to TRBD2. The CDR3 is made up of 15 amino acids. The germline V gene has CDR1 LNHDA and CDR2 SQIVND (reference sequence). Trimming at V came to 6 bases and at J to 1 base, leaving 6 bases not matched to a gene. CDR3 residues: CASRRTSGSSYEQYF. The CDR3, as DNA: TGTGCCAGTAGGCGGACTAGCGGCAGTTCCTACGAGCAGTACTTC.

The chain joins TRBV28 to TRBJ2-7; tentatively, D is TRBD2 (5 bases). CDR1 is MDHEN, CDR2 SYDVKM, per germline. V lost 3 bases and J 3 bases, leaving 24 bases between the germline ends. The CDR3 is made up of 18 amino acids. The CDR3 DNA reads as TGTGCCAGCAGTTTCGCCCTTACCCTTCCAGCGGCGAGCTACGAGCAGTACTTC. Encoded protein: CASSFALTLPAASYEQYF.